The sequence of this T cell receptor beta chain was determined in a study of cytomegalovirus exposure and HLA in healthy donors. A multiplex PCR was run with 60 Vbeta primers and 13 Jbeta primers. Sequenced by immunoSEQ multiplex PCR; TCRdb stores in-frame clones only, minus some. The sample includes roughly 130,000 clones, 80% of them seen just once. CDR3 length equals 13 residues. Trimming stripped 0 bases from V and 9 bases from J, with 9 bases between. In germline, CDR1 is LGHNA, CDR2 YNFKEQ. This sequence originates from a man aged 25 to 40 in good health and CMV-seronegative. Sequenced material: PBMCs. The chain is built from TRBV4-2 and TRBJ1-3; D remains unclear. The CDR3 region has the DNA TGTGCCAGCAGCCAAGATATTGGAGGCACCATATATTTT. Translating gives CASSQDIGGTIYF.